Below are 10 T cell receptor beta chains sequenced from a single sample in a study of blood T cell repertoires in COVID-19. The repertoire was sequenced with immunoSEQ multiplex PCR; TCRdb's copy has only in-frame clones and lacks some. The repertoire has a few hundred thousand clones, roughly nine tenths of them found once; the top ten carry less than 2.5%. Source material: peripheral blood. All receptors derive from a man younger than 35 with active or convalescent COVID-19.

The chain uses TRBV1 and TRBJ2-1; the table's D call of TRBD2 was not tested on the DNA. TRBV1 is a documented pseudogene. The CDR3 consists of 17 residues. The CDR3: CTSSQESSGLSYNEQFF. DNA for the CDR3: TGCACCAGCAGCCAAGAGTCCAGCGGCCTCTCCTACAATGAGCAGTTCTTC.

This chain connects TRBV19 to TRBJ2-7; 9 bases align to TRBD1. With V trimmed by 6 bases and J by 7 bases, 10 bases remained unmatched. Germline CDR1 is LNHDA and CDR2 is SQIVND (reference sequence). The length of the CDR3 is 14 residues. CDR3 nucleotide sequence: TGTGCCAGTAGATCACCGGGACAGGGCGTGGAGCAGTACTTC. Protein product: CASRSPGQGVEQYF.

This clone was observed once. The CDR3 sequence: CASSETRGLTDTQYF. CDR3 nucleotide sequence: TGTGCCAGCAGTGAGACAAGGGGGCTCACAGATACGCAGTATTTT. The chain couples TRBV6-2 or TRBV6-3 to TRBJ2-3, with 7 bases matching TRBD1. V gave up 5 bases and J gave up 2 bases; unmatched junction bases: 7. The CDR3 is made up of 15 amino acids. CDR1 is MNHEY, CDR2 SVGEGT, per germline.

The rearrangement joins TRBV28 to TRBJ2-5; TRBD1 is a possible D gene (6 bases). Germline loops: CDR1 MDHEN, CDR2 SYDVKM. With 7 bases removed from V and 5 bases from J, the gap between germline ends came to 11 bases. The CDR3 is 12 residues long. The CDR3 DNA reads TGTGCCAGCAACAAGGGGGAGGAGACCCAGTACTTC. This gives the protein CASNKGEETQYF. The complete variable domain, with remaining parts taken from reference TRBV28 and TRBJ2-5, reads DVKVTQSSRYLVKRTGEKVFLECVQDMDHENMFWYRQDPGLGLRLIYFSYDVKMKEKGDIPEGYSVSREKKERFSLILESASTNQTSMYLCASNKGEETQYFGPGTRLLVL.

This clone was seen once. CDR3 nucleotides: TGTGCCAGCAGTTCCGCCGGCAATGAGCAGTTCTTC. It translates to CASSSAGNEQFF. The J gene is TRBJ2-1, the V gene TRBV27; D not certain. Trimming shortened V by 4 bases and J by 6 bases, and 7 bases separated the two germline ends. This CDR3 is built from 12 residues. CDR1 is MNHEY, CDR2 SMNVEV, per germline (reference sequence).

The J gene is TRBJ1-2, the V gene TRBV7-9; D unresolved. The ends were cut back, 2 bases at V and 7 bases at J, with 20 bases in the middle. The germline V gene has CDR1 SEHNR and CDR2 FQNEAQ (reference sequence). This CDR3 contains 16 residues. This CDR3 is CASSLSGSVGAVGYTF. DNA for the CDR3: TGTGCCAGCAGCTTATCCGGATCCGTGGGAGCCGTTGGCTACACCTTC.

The CDR3, as DNA: TGTGCCAGCGGACCCCGAACAGGGGTTTATGGCTACACCTTC. It translates to CASGPRTGVYGYTF. The chain employs TRBV11-2 and TRBJ1-2; 7 bases are shared with TRBD1. Trimming removed 8 bases from V and 5 bases from J; junction bases left unmatched: 11. CDR3 length: 14 amino acids. Germline V lookup: CDR1 SGHAT, CDR2 FQNNGV.

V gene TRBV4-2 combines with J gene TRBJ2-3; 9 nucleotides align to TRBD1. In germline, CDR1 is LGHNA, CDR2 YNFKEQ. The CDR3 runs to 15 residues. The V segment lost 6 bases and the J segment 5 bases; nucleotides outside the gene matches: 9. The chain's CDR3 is CASSLPGTGLDTQYF. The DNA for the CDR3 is TGTGCCAGCAGTCTCCCCGGGACAGGGTTAGATACGCAGTATTTT.

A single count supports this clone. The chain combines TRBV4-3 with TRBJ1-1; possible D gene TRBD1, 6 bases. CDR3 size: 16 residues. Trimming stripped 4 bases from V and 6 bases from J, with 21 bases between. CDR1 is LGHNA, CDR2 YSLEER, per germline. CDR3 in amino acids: CASSPKGGADRPEAFF. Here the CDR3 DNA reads TGCGCCAGCAGCCCAAAGGGGGGGGCGGATCGTCCTGAAGCTTTCTTT.

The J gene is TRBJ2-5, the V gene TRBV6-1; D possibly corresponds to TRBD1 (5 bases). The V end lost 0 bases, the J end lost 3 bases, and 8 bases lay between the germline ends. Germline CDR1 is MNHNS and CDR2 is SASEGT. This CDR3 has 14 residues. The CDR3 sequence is CASSEATREETQYF. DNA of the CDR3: TGTGCCAGCAGTGAAGCGACCAGGGAAGAGACCCAGTACTTC.